Following are 28 T cell receptor beta chains from one sample sequenced in a study of tumor and adjacent non-tumor tissue in lung cancer. Three rounds of nested PCR, following a modified ARM-PCR protocol, produced the TCRbeta library. MiXCR, applied by TCRdb to the multiplex PCR reads, yields one record per CDR3 protein. The sample has about 79,000 distinct CDR3 sequences; approximately 77% are singletons. The template was RNA from unsorted bulk tissue. Sequenced sample: lung tumor tissue. The receptor source for this set is a woman in her forties with non-small cell lung cancer.

This clonotype was seen repeatedly, ten times or more. This chain links TRBV20-1 with TRBJ2-1; TRBD2 matches 8 bases. Per germline, CDR1 DFQATT and CDR2 SNEGSKA (reference sequence). With 8 bases clipped from V and 9 bases from J, the junction kept 15 bases outside the gene matches. The CDR3 covers 14 residues. CDR3 region: CSKDTGTRESEQFF. The DNA of the CDR3 is TGCAGTAAGGATACCGGGACTAGAGAGAGTGAGCAGTTCTTC.

This clonotype is medium-sized by share. This chain joins TRBV29-1 and TRBJ2-1; D might be TRBD1 (6 bases). The CDR3 contains 12 residues. Germline CDR1 is SQVTM and CDR2 is ANQGSEA. Trimming removed 5 bases at V and 7 bases at J, with 12 bases between. The CDR3 spells CSVQGTWNEQFF. In DNA, the CDR3 is TGCAGCGTTCAGGGGACGTGGAATGAGCAGTTCTTC.

As to this clonotype: Since no conserved phenylalanine or tryptophan closes the CDR3, a read error is the likely cause. Because the CDR3's place on the DNA is in doubt, the DNA is left out and the CDR3 is given as listed by TCRdb. The genes are TRBV4-1 and TRBJ2-5; the table calls TRBD1, which could not be checked here. The CDR3 region is 14 residues in length, termini included. Germline V gene sequence: CDR1 MGHRA, CDR2 YSYEKL. CDR3 loop: CASSPPGERETQYL.

This chain uses TRBV5-1 with TRBJ2-2; 8 nucleotides line up with TRBD1. V lost 7 bases to trimming and J lost 5 bases; unmatched junction nucleotides: 13. Germline CDR1 SGHRS, CDR2 YFSETQ. This CDR3 has 16 residues. The CDR3 DNA reads TGCGCCAGCTGCCTCCGGACAGGGCAGGGGACCGGGGAGCTGTTTTTT. It translates to CASCLRTGQGTGELFF.

The chain is built from TRBV5-4 and TRBJ1-2; D perhaps matches TRBD1 (6 bases). The CDR3 is 17 amino acids. The V and J ends lost 8 bases and 3 bases respectively, with 26 bases between them. In germline, CDR1 is SGHNT, CDR2 YYREEE (reference sequence). In nucleotides, the CDR3 is TGTGCCAGTAACTCCCCTTTAGCCACTAACAGGGACTATGGCTACACCTTC. As protein: CASNSPLATNRDYGYTF.

Note on this clonotype: Relative to the germline gene, one junction end is altered; a read error may explain this. The chain recombines TRBV11-3 with TRBJ1-1; D is uncertain. Germline CDR1 is SGHNT and CDR2 is YENEEA. The CDR3 sequence is 13 residues long. This CDR3 reads CVSTRTANTEAFF. CDR3 bases: TGTGTCAGCACCCGAACAGCTAACACTGAGGCTTTCTTT. Full variable domain (missing parts from reference TRBV11-3 and TRBJ1-1): EAGVVQSPRYKIIEKKQPVAFWCNPISGHNTLYWYLQNLGQGPELLIRYENEEAVDDSQLPKDRFSAERLKGVDSTLKIQPAELGDSAVYLCVSTRTANTEAFFGQGTRLTVV.

Concerning this clonotype: This sequence may be a read error, since a much larger clone differs from it by one base. The chain has TRBV20-1 and TRBJ2-7, with 9 nucleotides matching TRBD2. This CDR3 is built from 15 residues. Germline V CDR1 and CDR2: DFQATT, SNEGSKA (reference sequence). The CDR3 nucleotides are TGCAGTGCTAGAGACTTGACTAGCGGCTCCTACGTGCAGTACTTC. Amino acid sequence: CSARDLTSGSYVQYF.

A remark on this clonotype: A junction boundary mismatches the germline segment, possibly from a read error. This chain connects TRBV11-2 to TRBJ2-3; D is unresolved. Germline assignment: CDR1 SGHAT and CDR2 FQNNGV. This CDR3 region has 14 residues. In nucleotides, the CDR3 is TGTACCAGCAGCCCTCTAAGCGCAGCAGATACGCAGTATTTC. Protein sequence: CTSSPLSAADTQYF.

Notes on this clonotype: Germline and junction disagree at one end, which may indicate a read error. CDR3 DNA sequence: TGTGCCAGCAGATGGGGACTAGCGGGGGGCACAGACACGCGGTATTTT. Residues: CASRWGLAGGTDTRYF. V is TRBV2 and J is TRBJ2-3, with 15 nucleotides matching TRBD2. CDR3 length: 16 amino acids. The V gene's germline CDR1 is SNHLY and CDR2 FYNNEI.

With regard to this clonotype: The junction departs from the called germline gene at one end, perhaps through a read error. J is TRBJ1-1 and V is TRBV11-2; tentatively, D is TRBD1 (5 bases). Germline V lookup: CDR1 SGHAT, CDR2 FQNNGV. The CDR3 runs 13 residues. The CDR3 spells CASSPWGNTGASF. In DNA, the CDR3 is TGTGCCAGCAGCCCTTGGGGGAACACTGGAGCTTCCTTT.

Notes on this clonotype: A read error may produce the germline difference seen at one junction end. V gene TRBV29-1 combines with J gene TRBJ2-7; D gene ambiguous. The CDR3 contains 12 residues. The germline gives CDR1 SQVTM, CDR2 ANQGSEA. CDR3 coding DNA: TGCGGTCCCAAAACTTCCTCCTACGAACAGTACTTC. Its translation is CGPKTSSYEQYF.

V is TRBV29-1 and J is TRBJ2-1, with unresolved D. Per germline, CDR1 SQVTM and CDR2 ANQGSEA. The CDR3 loop spans 16 amino acids. The CDR3, as DNA: TGCATCGTGGTAAGCGTGATTAGTGCTCTACACAATGAGCAGTTCTTC. This translates into CIVVSVISALHNEQFF.

A note on this clonotype: Since the CDR3 does not end with the conserved phenylalanine or tryptophan, this likely comes from a read error. The rearrangement links TRBV10-3 to TRBJ1-2; maybe TRBD1 (6 bases). Germline V gene sequence: CDR1 ENHRY, CDR2 SYGVKD. This CDR3 has 15 residues. Trimming removed 5 bases at V and 4 bases at J, with 17 bases between. Here the CDR3 DNA reads TGTGCCATCAGTACGGGACAAGGTAGTTCCTATGGCTACACCTCC. Protein: CAISTGQGSSYGYTS.

As to this clonotype: This could be a read error, since a much larger clone is one nucleotide away. The CDR3 spells CASSSHDQGNSPLHF. Written as DNA, the CDR3 is TGCGCCAGCAGCTCTCACGACCAGGGGAACTCACCCCTCCACTTT. The chain couples TRBV5-1 to TRBJ1-6, with D perhaps matching TRBD1 (6 bases). The germline gives CDR1 SGHRS, CDR2 YFSETQ. V lost 3 bases to trimming and J lost 10 bases, with 17 bases between them. The CDR3 covers 15 residues.

V and J are TRBV6-6 and TRBJ1-1, with D perhaps TRBD1 (5 bases). CDR1 MNHNY and CDR2 SVGAGI come from the germline V gene (reference sequence). The V and J ends lost 10 bases and 6 bases respectively, with 15 bases between them. CDR3 length: 12 residues. The CDR3: CANHGGDAEAFF. For the CDR3, the DNA is TGTGCCAACCATGGGGGAGATGCTGAAGCTTTCTTT.

The chain recombines TRBV11-2 with TRBJ2-1, with 7 bases lining up with TRBD2. Germline V gene data show CDR1 as SGHAT and CDR2 as FQNNGV. V trimming: 4 bases; J trimming: 12 bases; junction bases outside the gene matches: 18. The CDR3 runs to 16 residues. The CDR3 reads CASSSDRLALDIAQFF. The CDR3 DNA is TGTGCCAGCAGCTCCGACCGACTAGCCCTTGACATTGCGCAGTTCTTC.

In the case of this clonotype: A much larger clone sits a single nucleotide away, making a read error possible. The rearrangement joins TRBV5-8 to TRBJ2-5; TRBD2 matches at 8 bases. The CDR3 extends over 15 amino acids. Per germline, CDR1 SGHTS and CDR2 YDEGEE. The CDR3 is CVSSFRSGGSETQYF. The CDR3 DNA reads TGTGTCAGCAGCTTCCGCTCGGGGGGGTCCGAGACCCAGTACTTC.

Comment on this clonotype: The junction does not match germline at one end; this may be a read error. V gene TRBV20-1 combines with J gene TRBJ1-2; maybe TRBD1 (5 bases). This CDR3 spans 13 amino acids. Germline values: CDR1 DFQATT, CDR2 SNEGSKA (reference sequence). The CDR3 nucleotides are TGCGGTGCTAGTGACCTGGAGAGGGGTGGCTACACCTTC. As protein: CGASDLERGGYTF.

The chain links TRBV29-1 to TRBJ2-3; 9 nucleotides agree with TRBD2. Looked up from germline, CDR1 is SQVTM and CDR2 is ANQGSEA. The length of the CDR3 is 13 residues. The CDR3 loop reads CATGLALIDTQYF. CDR3 DNA sequence: TGCGCAACTGGACTAGCGCTAATTGATACGCAGTATTTT.

This clonotype was counted at least ten times. The chain has TRBV28 and TRBJ1-5; a possible D gene is TRBD1 (6 bases). V was pared by 3 bases and J by 7 bases, with 19 bases between. This CDR3 region has 16 residues. Germline V gene sequence: CDR1 MDHEN, CDR2 SYDVKM. CDR3 amino acids: CASSLPRGVVGQPQHF. CDR3 coding DNA: TGTGCCAGCAGTTTGCCCAGGGGCGTTGTAGGACAGCCCCAGCATTTT. Using reference TRBV28 and TRBJ1-5 for the parts outside the CDR3, the full variable domain is DVKVTQSSRYLVKRTGEKVFLECVQDMDHENMFWYRQDPGLGLRLIYFSYDVKMKEKGDIPEGYSVSREKKERFSLILESASTNQTSMYLCASSLPRGVVGQPQHFGDGTRLSIL.

The rearrangement uses TRBV29-1 and TRBJ2-2, with 7 bases identical to TRBD2. The J segment lost 13 bases and the V segment lost 7 bases, leaving 24 bases of the junction unmatched. The CDR3 has 16 residues. Germline V gene lookup returns CDR1 SQVTM and CDR2 ANQGSEA. The CDR3 bases are TGCAGCGCCGGACCTATCGCGGGAGTTTCGAGCGGTGGGCTGTTTTTT. Amino acids: CSAGPIAGVSSGGLFF.

A word on this clonotype: A junction end diverges from the germline sequence, so it may reflect a read error. The rearrangement uses TRBV20-1 and TRBJ2-7; TRBD1 or TRBD2 may be the D gene (5 bases each). Germline CDR1 DFQATT, CDR2 SNEGSKA (reference sequence). This CDR3 region has 14 residues. The CDR3 spells CNAGRDGVSYEQYF. In DNA form, the CDR3 reads TGCAATGCTGGCCGGGACGGTGTCTCATACGAGCAGTACTTC.

In this sample, this clonotype turned up once. Relative to the germline gene, one junction end is altered; a read error may explain this. The rearrangement joins TRBV11-2 to TRBJ1-2; tentative D call: TRBD1 (6 bases). Germline CDR1 reads SGHAT; CDR2 reads FQNNGV. CDR3 size: 13 residues. The CDR3 loop reads CVSSQTGVNGYTF. The CDR3 DNA reads as TGTGTCAGTAGCCAGACAGGAGTTAATGGATACACCTTC.

Of note for this clonotype: Just one base apart from a much larger clone, this may be a read error. The chain has TRBV7-9 and TRBJ1-1; D may be TRBD1 (6 bases). The CDR3 sequence is 15 residues long. Germline V lookup: CDR1 SEHNR, CDR2 FQNEAQ (reference sequence). DNA for the CDR3: TGTGCCAGCAGCTTACACGGCACAGGGAGCACTGAAGCTCTCTTT. Protein sequence: CASSLHGTGSTEALF.

The V and J genes are TRBV12-3 or TRBV12-4 and TRBJ1-5; D is unresolved. The V and J ends lost 8 bases and 0 bases respectively, with 14 bases between them. This CDR3 has 15 amino acids. Written as DNA, the CDR3 is TGTGCCAGCTTCCTGGAGGGTGGTAGCAATCAGCCCCAGCATTTT. Amino acids: CASFLEGGSNQPQHF.

A remark on this clonotype: Possible read error: a much larger clone is one base away. The chain carries TRBV20-1 and TRBJ2-5, with D perhaps TRBD2 (5 bases). This CDR3 region has 14 residues. Per germline, CDR1 DFQATT and CDR2 SNEGSKA (reference sequence). For the CDR3, the DNA is TGCAATGCTAACCGAGAGGGTATGGGAGAGACCCAGTACTTC. Translation: CNANREGMGETQYF.

Remarks on this clonotype: Sequence at one end of the junction differs from germline and may be a read error. The chain employs TRBV4-1 and TRBJ2-2; no firm D call. This CDR3 region has 14 residues. From germline, CDR1 is MGHRA and CDR2 YSYEKL. The DNA of the CDR3 is TGCGCCAGCTGCCAAGTTTCTACCATCGGGGAGCTGTTTTTT. Amino acids: CASCQVSTIGELFF.

For this clonotype: A junction end diverges from the germline sequence, so it may reflect a read error. The gene calls are TRBV4-1 and TRBJ2-2, with D perhaps matching TRBD1 or TRBD2 (5 bases each). The CDR3 runs 16 residues. Germline loops: CDR1 MGHRA, CDR2 YSYEKL. The CDR3 DNA follows: TGCGCCAGCAACCAAGAATGGGCTACGAACACCGGGGACCTGTTTTTT. It specifies CASNQEWATNTGDLFF.